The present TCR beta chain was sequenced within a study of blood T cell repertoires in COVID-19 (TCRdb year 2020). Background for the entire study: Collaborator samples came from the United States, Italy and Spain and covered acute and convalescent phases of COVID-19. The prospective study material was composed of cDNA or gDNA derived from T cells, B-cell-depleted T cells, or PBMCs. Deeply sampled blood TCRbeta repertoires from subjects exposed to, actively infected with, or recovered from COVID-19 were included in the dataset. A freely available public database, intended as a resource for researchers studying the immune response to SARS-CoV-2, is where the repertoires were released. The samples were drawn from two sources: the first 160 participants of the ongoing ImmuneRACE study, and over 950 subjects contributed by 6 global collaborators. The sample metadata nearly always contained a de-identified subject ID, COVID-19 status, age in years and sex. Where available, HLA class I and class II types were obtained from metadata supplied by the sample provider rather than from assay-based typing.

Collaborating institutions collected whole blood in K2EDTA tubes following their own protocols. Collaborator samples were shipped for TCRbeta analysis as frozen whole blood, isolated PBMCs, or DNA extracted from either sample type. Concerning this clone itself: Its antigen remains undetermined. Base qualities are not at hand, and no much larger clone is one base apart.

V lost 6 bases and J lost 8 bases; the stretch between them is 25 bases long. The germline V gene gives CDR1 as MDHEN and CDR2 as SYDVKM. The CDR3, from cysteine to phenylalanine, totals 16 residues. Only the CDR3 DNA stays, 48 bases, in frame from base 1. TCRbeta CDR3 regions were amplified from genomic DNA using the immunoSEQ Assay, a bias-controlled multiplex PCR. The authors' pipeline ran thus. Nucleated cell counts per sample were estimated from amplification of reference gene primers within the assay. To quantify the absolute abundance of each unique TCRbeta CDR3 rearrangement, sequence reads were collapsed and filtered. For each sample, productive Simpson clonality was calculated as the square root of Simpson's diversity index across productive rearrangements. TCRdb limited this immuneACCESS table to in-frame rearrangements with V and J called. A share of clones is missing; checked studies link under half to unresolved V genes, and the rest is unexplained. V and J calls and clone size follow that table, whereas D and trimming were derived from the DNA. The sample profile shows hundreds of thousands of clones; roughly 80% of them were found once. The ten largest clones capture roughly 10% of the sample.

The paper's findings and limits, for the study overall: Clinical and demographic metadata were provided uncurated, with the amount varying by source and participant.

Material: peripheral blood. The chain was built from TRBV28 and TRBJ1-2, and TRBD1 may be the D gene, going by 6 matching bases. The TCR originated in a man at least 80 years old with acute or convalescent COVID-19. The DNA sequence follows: TGTGCCAGCAGAGGACAGCCTCCGCTCCTTAACGTGGGCTACACCTTC. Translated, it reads CASRGQPPLLNVGYTF.